The clone carrying this T cell receptor beta chain was detected ten times or more. What it recognizes is unknown. These data are taken from a study of T cell repertoires in cytomegalovirus infection. Study-level points and caveats: Accumulated public TCR beta family frequency recognized individuals carrying CMV together with the relevant HLA.

TCRdb redid the calling of the reads with MiXCR, one entry per CDR3 protein. The table has approximately 500,000 distinct CDR3 sequences, approximately 15% seen once. The V end was cut by 3 bases, the J end by 7 bases, with 19 bases between. The CDR3 covers 16 residues. The rearrangement uses TRBV12-3 or TRBV12-4 and TRBJ1-5; D perhaps matches TRBD1 (6 bases). The clonotype comes from a human donor in good health (CMV status not recorded). Some clones in this sample may be carry-over from other donors' samples. The sequenced sample consisted of CD8+ T cells from PBMCs. CDR3 loop: CASSFANQQGRQPQHF. Here the CDR3 DNA reads TGTGCCAGCAGTTTCGCTAATCAACAGGGTCGGCAGCCCCAGCATTTT.